This TCR beta chain is from a study of T-cell reconstitution after alpha-beta-depleted transplantation in children. This clonotype has a count of ten or more. J was trimmed by 5 bases and V by 1 base; bases with no gene match: 5. Germline V CDR1 and CDR2: SGHNT, YYREEE (reference sequence). The CDR3 totals 14 residues. During its preparation, the TCRbeta library received unique molecular identifiers. MiXCR, run by TCRdb on the PCR reads, gives a single entry per CDR3 protein. Of roughly 89,000 distinct CDR3 sequences listed, 9% to 15% were seen once; the top ten hold approximately 15%. The chain has TRBV5-4 and TRBJ2-5; 7 nucleotides align to TRBD2. Sequenced here: PBMCs from the stem cell graft donor, sampled from the stem cell graft. This clonotype was sampled from a human donor who donated a stem cell graft to a child with inherited bone marrow failure. CDR3 in amino acids: CASSLRRELETQYF. CDR3 in DNA: TGTGCCAGCAGCTTGCGGCGGGAGCTGGAGACCCAGTACTTC.